What follows are 32 T cell receptor beta chains derived from one specimen sequenced in a study of blood T cell repertoires in COVID-19. Some clones are missing from TCRdb's copy, which holds only in-frame ones; the method was immunoSEQ multiplex PCR. Of approximately 240,000 clones listed, under 95% are singletons. Sample: PBMCs or T cells enriched from blood (not recorded which). These receptors originate from a woman aged 18-29 years who had recovered from COVID-19.

V usage is TRBV21-1 and J usage is TRBJ2-7; TRBD1 is the table's D call, not checked against the DNA. TRBV21-1 is reported as a pseudogene. The CDR3 is 15 amino acids. CDR3 protein: CASSKVPGQGYEQYF. Here the CDR3 DNA reads TGTGCCAGCAGCAAAGTCCCCGGACAGGGGTACGAGCAGTACTTC.

The chain is built from TRBV7-9 and TRBJ2-2; D call uncertain. V was shortened by 7 bases and J by 4 bases, with 13 bases between the two germline ends. Germline values: CDR1 SEHNR, CDR2 FQNEAQ (reference sequence). This CDR3 contains 14 residues. The CDR3 nucleotides are TGTGCCAGCACCTCCTTACTGAGCACCGGGGAGCTGTTTTTT. This translates into CASTSLLSTGELFF.

This rearrangement joins TRBV28 to TRBJ1-1; D may be TRBD1 (6 bases). Trimming stripped 5 bases from V and 1 base from J, with 17 bases between. Germline lookup yields CDR1 MDHEN and CDR2 SYDVKM. The CDR3 is 16 amino acids. The DNA of the CDR3 is TGTGCCAGCAGTATTCCCCAGGGGATAACGAACACTGAAGCTTTCTTT. Amino acid sequence: CASSIPQGITNTEAFF.

The chain employs TRBV5-8 and TRBJ2-4, with 7 bases lining up with TRBD2. The CDR3 consists of 15 residues. The trim removed 4 bases at V and 7 bases at J, leaving 11 bases unmatched. Per the germline V gene, CDR1 is SGHTS and CDR2 is YDEGEE. The CDR3 here is CASSPTGTNYNIQYF. CDR3 coding DNA: TGTGCCAGCAGCCCCACCGGGACTAATTACAACATTCAGTACTTC.

The chain carries TRBV11-3 and TRBJ1-4; 9 bases match TRBD1. CDR1 is SGHNT and CDR2 is YENEEA in the germline V gene. CDR3 length: 15 amino acids. V lost 4 bases to trimming and J lost 5 bases; unmatched junction nucleotides: 5. The CDR3 loop is CASSSDGQGNEKLFF. DNA for the CDR3: TGTGCCAGCAGCTCCGACGGACAGGGGAATGAAAAACTGTTTTTT.

The chain is built from TRBV5-8 and TRBJ1-2; no reliable D call. The V gene's germline CDR1 is SGHTS and CDR2 YDEGEE. Trimming shortened V by 1 base and J by 2 bases, and 6 bases separated the two germline ends. The CDR3 is 13 amino acids. CDR3 amino acids: CASSLRGNYGYTF. In DNA form, the CDR3 reads TGTGCCAGCAGCTTGCGGGGAAACTATGGCTACACCTTC. Using reference TRBV5-8 and TRBJ1-2 for the parts outside the CDR3, the full variable domain is EAGVTQSPTHLIKTRGQQATLRCSPISGHTSVYWYQQALGLGLQFLLWYDEGEERNRGNFPPRFSGRQFPNYSSELNVNALELEDSALYLCASSLRGNYGYTFGSGTRLTVV.

The chain is built from TRBV7-2 and TRBJ1-6; tentative D call: TRBD1 (6 bases). The germline CDR1 and CDR2 sequences are SGHTA and FQGNSA. Between the trimmed V and J ends, which lost 6 bases and 5 bases, there was a span of 23 bases. The CDR3 is made up of 18 amino acids. DNA of the CDR3: TGTGCCAGCAGTGCAGGCATCGGGTGGGGGCGGAATAATTCACCCCTCCACTTT. Residues: CASSAGIGWGRNNSPLHF.

V gene TRBV27 combines with J gene TRBJ2-5, with 9 bases fitting TRBD1. Germline V lookup: CDR1 MNHEY, CDR2 SMNVEV (reference sequence). The CDR3 totals 13 residues. The V segment lost 11 bases and the J segment 2 bases; nucleotides outside the gene matches: 6. The CDR3 region is CAAPDRGQETQYF. The DNA for the CDR3 is TGTGCCGCGCCGGACAGGGGTCAAGAGACCCAGTACTTC.

The V call is TRBV27, the J call TRBJ1-2; the D gene is possibly TRBD1 (6 bases). Looked up from germline, CDR1 is MNHEY and CDR2 is SMNVEV (reference sequence). The CDR3 consists of 19 residues. Trimming cost V 5 bases and J 1 base, with 26 bases left between them. CDR3 region: CASSPLGRSFRQVNYGYTF. CDR3 nucleotides: TGTGCCAGCAGTCCGTTGGGACGTTCCTTCAGACAGGTTAACTATGGCTACACCTTC.

V usage is TRBV6-5 and J usage is TRBJ2-3; D gene uncertain. The CDR3 length is 14 residues. Trimming took off 6 bases at V and 6 bases at J, with 16 bases between the two ends. Germline V CDR1 and CDR2: MNHEY, SVGAGI. The CDR3 loop reads CASRTYQRMDTQYF. DNA of the CDR3: TGTGCCAGCAGGACTTACCAGAGAATGGATACGCAGTATTTT.

This chain's CDR3 is CASSLAAGRDQFF. The CDR3 DNA sequence: TGTGCCAGTAGTTTAGCAGCGGGACGCGATCAGTTCTTC. The V gene is TRBV19, the J gene TRBJ2-1; 7 bases fit TRBD2. Germline V gene sequence: CDR1 LNHDA, CDR2 SQIVND (reference sequence). This CDR3 contains 13 residues. The V gene end was trimmed by 5 bases and the J gene end by 13 bases; junction bases not matched to a gene: 11.

The chain employs TRBV7-9 and TRBJ1-5; possible D gene TRBD1, 6 bases. This CDR3 has 16 amino acids. V lost 1 base and J lost 1, with 11 bases in between. Per germline, CDR1 SEHNR and CDR2 FQNEAQ (reference sequence). The CDR3 region is CASSLEGGRSNQPQHF. CDR3 in DNA: TGTGCCAGCAGCTTAGAAGGGGGTAGAAGCAATCAGCCCCAGCATTTT.

The chain recombines TRBV7-9 with TRBJ2-7; D is unresolved. Germline loops: CDR1 SEHNR, CDR2 FQNEAQ (reference sequence). The length of the CDR3 is 14 residues. V was clipped by 3 bases and J by 0 bases, with 9 bases between them. The DNA for the CDR3 is TGTGCCAGCAGCTTCCAGGCAGGCTCCTACGAGCAGTACTTC. Translation: CASSFQAGSYEQYF.

The chain is built from TRBV7-2 and TRBJ1-2; D call uncertain. CDR3 length equals 13 residues. V lost 2 bases and J 8 bases, leaving 12 bases between the germline ends. The V gene's germline CDR1 is SGHTA and CDR2 FQGNSA. The CDR3 region has the DNA TGTGCCAGCAGCTTAAAGGGAGGGCAAGGCTACACCTTC. This sequence encodes CASSLKGGQGYTF.

The chain employs TRBV6-5 and TRBJ2-2; TRBD2 is a possible D gene (5 bases). Trimming pared 8 bases from V and 1 base from J, leaving 11 bases between. The length of the CDR3 is 14 residues. Germline loops: CDR1 MNHEY, CDR2 SVGAGI. This CDR3 reads CASLVGRNTGELFF. CDR3 coding DNA: TGTGCCAGCCTCGTGGGGAGGAACACCGGGGAGCTGTTTTTT.

The genes are TRBV5-1 and TRBJ2-2, with 10 bases identical to TRBD1. Germline V gives CDR1 SGHRS, CDR2 YFSETQ. V shed 2 bases and J 3 bases; nucleotides not matched to a gene: 7. This CDR3 contains 17 residues. CDR3 in DNA: TGCGCCAGCAGCTTAGACGGGACAGGGGTTTACACCGGGGAGCTGTTTTTT. This sequence encodes CASSLDGTGVYTGELFF.

The count of this clone is one. The chain carries TRBV10-3 and TRBJ2-2; 10 nucleotides align to TRBD2. The CDR3 consists of 18 residues. CDR1 and CDR2 (germline): ENHRY, SYGVKD. V shed 5 bases and J 2 bases; nucleotides not matched to a gene: 11. CDR3 loop: CAISTTWTSGGNTGELFF. DNA of the CDR3: TGTGCCATCAGTACTACATGGACTAGCGGAGGAAACACCGGGGAGCTGTTTTTT.

The chain recombines TRBV29-1 with TRBJ2-5; D is unclear. With 7 bases removed from V and 4 bases from J, the gap between germline ends came to 10 bases. The length of the CDR3 is 11 residues. The germline CDR1 and CDR2 sequences are SQVTM and ANQGSEA. The CDR3 protein is CSAASGETQYF. CDR3 DNA sequence: TGCAGCGCCGCCTCAGGAGAGACCCAGTACTTC.

The CDR3: CASSAEQVSGYGYTF. CDR3 in DNA: TGTGCCAGCAGCGCCGAACAGGTTTCTGGCTATGGCTACACCTTC. The chain carries TRBV2 and TRBJ1-2; TRBD1 is a possible D gene (5 bases). The CDR3 covers 15 residues. Trimming left V 6 bases short and J 4 bases short, with 18 bases between. Germline V gene data show CDR1 as SNHLY and CDR2 as FYNNEI. Based on the CDR3 plus reference TRBV2 and TRBJ1-2, the full variable domain is EPEVTQTPSHQVTQMGQEVILRCVPISNHLYFYWYRQILGQKVEFLVSFYNNEISEKSEIFDDQFSVERPDGSNFTLKIRSTKLEDSAMYFCASSAEQVSGYGYTFGSGTRLTVV.

This clone was found once. This chain uses TRBV5-6 with TRBJ2-1, with no clear D. CDR1 is SGHDT, CDR2 YYEEEE, per germline. Deletions cut 1 base from V and 6 bases from J, with 11 bases between. The CDR3 extends over 14 amino acids. The CDR3 sequence: CASSLRGQSNEQFF. In nucleotides, the CDR3 is TGTGCCAGCAGCTTGCGAGGTCAGTCCAATGAGCAGTTCTTC. The full variable domain, its missing parts supplied by reference TRBV5-6 and TRBJ2-1, is DAGVTQSPTHLIKTRGQQVTLRCSPKSGHDTVSWYQQALGQGPQFIFQYYEEEERQRGNFPDRFSGHQFPNYSSELNVNALLLGDSALYLCASSLRGQSNEQFFGPGTRLTVL.

In DNA form, the CDR3 reads TGTGCCAGCTCACCGGGAGGAGGGACTAATAATTCACCCCTCCACTTT. Translating it yields CASSPGGGTNNSPLHF. This sequence joins TRBV18 and TRBJ1-6, with TRBD1 as a possible D gene (5 bases). The CDR3 contains 16 residues. V lost 3 bases and J 5 bases, leaving 14 bases between the germline ends. Germline V gene lookup returns CDR1 KGHSH and CDR2 LQKENI.

The chain links TRBV3-1 (or the pseudogene TRBV3-2) to TRBJ2-1; 8 nucleotides line up with TRBD1. CDR1 and CDR2 from the germline V gene are LGHDT and YNNKEL (reference sequence). The CDR3 spans 12 residues. The J segment lost 16 bases and the V segment lost 3 bases, leaving 8 bases of the junction unmatched. CDR3 amino acids: CASSHPGQANFF. The CDR3 DNA reads as TGTGCCAGCAGCCATCCGGGACAGGCAAATTTCTTC.

Concerning this clone itself: Other DNA sequences of this sample code for an identical CDR3. This chain uses TRBV2 with TRBJ2-3; 10 bases align to TRBD2. Germline loops: CDR1 SNHLY, CDR2 FYNNEI. The length of the CDR3 is 15 residues. Trimming at V came to 3 bases and at J to 1 base, leaving 1 base not matched to a gene. CDR3 sequence: CASSELAGGTDTQYF. Here the CDR3 DNA reads TGTGCCAGCAGTGAGCTAGCGGGGGGCACAGATACGCAGTATTTT.

The chain carries TRBV6-6 and TRBJ2-3; weak D call: TRBD1 (6 bases). CDR1 and CDR2 from the germline V gene are MNHNY and SVGAGI (reference sequence). The CDR3 contains 13 residues. The V and J ends lost 7 bases and 4 bases respectively, with 12 bases between them. The CDR3 DNA reads TGTGCCAGCAATACCTACAGGGCAGATACGCAGTATTTT. This encodes CASNTYRADTQYF.

V is TRBV29-1 and J is TRBJ1-1; D call uncertain. V dropped 2 bases and J dropped 7 bases, with 8 bases sitting between them. Germline V gene data show CDR1 as SQVTM and CDR2 as ANQGSEA. The CDR3 covers 11 residues. DNA of the CDR3: TGCAGCGTTGAATATATCAGTGAAGCTTTCTTT. Encoded protein: CSVEYISEAFF.

The chain couples TRBV28 to TRBJ1-5; D remains unclear. This CDR3 region has 12 residues. The germline V gene encodes CDR1 MDHEN and CDR2 SYDVKM. Between the trimmed V and J ends, which lost 5 bases and 7 bases, there was a span of 9 bases. CDR3 protein: CASSRGTQPQHF. CDR3 nucleotide sequence: TGTGCCAGCAGTCGGGGTACACAGCCCCAGCATTTT. Supplemented by reference TRBV28 and TRBJ1-5, the full variable domain reads DVKVTQSSRYLVKRTGEKVFLECVQDMDHENMFWYRQDPGLGLRLIYFSYDVKMKEKGDIPEGYSVSREKKERFSLILESASTNQTSMYLCASSRGTQPQHFGDGTRLSIL.

The CDR3: CASSSLLRANTGELFF. In DNA form, the CDR3 reads TGTGCCAGCAGTTCCCTTCTGCGGGCGAACACCGGGGAGCTGTTTTTT. The chain links TRBV27 to TRBJ2-2; tentative D call: TRBD2 (5 bases). Trimming took 4 bases from V and 0 from J, leaving 12 bases between them. The CDR3 is made up of 16 amino acids. Per germline, CDR1 MNHEY and CDR2 SMNVEV (reference sequence).

Concerning this clone: This same CDR3 is encoded by further DNA sequences in the sample. CDR3 coding DNA: TGCGCCAGCAGCCAAGGGGGCGGCTATGGCTACACCTTC. Its protein is CASSQGGGYGYTF. The chain is built from TRBV4-1 and TRBJ1-2; maybe TRBD1 (5 bases). CDR3 length equals 13 residues. Germline CDR1 is MGHRA and CDR2 is YSYEKL. The V end lost 1 base, the J end lost 4 bases, and 7 bases lay between the germline ends.

V usage is TRBV28 and J usage is TRBJ1-4, with TRBD1 matching 10 bases. The CDR3 extends over 18 amino acids. Germline CDR1 and CDR2: MDHEN and SYDVKM. Trimming cost V 4 bases and J 6 bases; bases outside gene matches: 14. The CDR3 is CASSSPTFRDRGYEKLFF. Written as DNA, the CDR3 is TGTGCCAGCAGTTCCCCTACCTTCCGGGACAGGGGTTATGAAAAACTGTTTTTT.

The rearrangement joins TRBV9 to TRBJ1-2, with TRBD1 identical over 7 bases. V lost 7 bases and J lost 1; bases outside the gene matches: 4. Looked up from germline, CDR1 is SGDLS and CDR2 is YYNGEE. The CDR3 length is 13 residues. CDR3 nucleotide sequence: TGTGCCAGCGGGACAGACGTTAACTATGGCTACACCTTC. It is translated as CASGTDVNYGYTF. Full variable domain (remainder filled in from reference TRBV9 and TRBJ1-2): DSGVTQTPKHLITATGQRVTLRCSPRSGDLSVYWYQQSLDQGLQFLIQYYNGEERAKGNILERFSAQQFPDLHSELNLSSLELGDSALYFCASGTDVNYGYTFGSGTRLTVV.

V and J are TRBV11-2 and TRBJ1-1; D is ambiguous. Germline CDR1 and CDR2: SGHAT and FQNNGV. Trimming cost V 8 bases and J 1 base, with 14 bases left between them. The CDR3 sequence is 14 residues long. CDR3 sequence reads: CASRRRGWNTEAFF. CDR3 sequence (DNA): TGTGCCAGCCGCCGGAGAGGATGGAACACTGAAGCTTTCTTT.

CDR3 coding DNA: TGTGCCAGCGCGACAGGGTTCAACACTGAAGCTTTCTTT. Residues: CASATGFNTEAFF. The chain uses TRBV19 and TRBJ1-1, with TRBD1 identical over 7 bases. The V gene end was trimmed by 9 bases and the J gene end by 2 bases; junction bases not matched to a gene: 6. Per the germline V gene, CDR1 is LNHDA and CDR2 is SQIVND (reference sequence). The CDR3 consists of 13 residues.